Presented here are 2 T cell receptor beta chains from one specimen sequenced in a study of blood T cell repertoires in COVID-19. Sequencing was performed with immunoSEQ multiplex PCR; in TCRdb, only in-frame clones are kept and a portion is missing. The sample lists 35,000 to 50,000 clones; about 86% were seen once. The sequencing input was peripheral blood. These receptors were obtained from a human donor with acute or convalescent COVID-19. The donor label of this sample is uncertain.

This chain links TRBV29-1 with TRBJ1-2, with TRBD1 identical over 8 bases. Germline CDR1 and CDR2: SQVTM and ANQGSEA. The CDR3 has 14 residues. The V and J ends lost 2 bases and 4 bases, in that order; junction bases with no gene match: 6. The CDR3 DNA reads TGCAGCGTTGAACCCCGGGACAGGATCTATGGCTACACCTTC. Residues: CSVEPRDRIYGYTF.

V usage is TRBV7-3 and J usage is TRBJ2-7; 9 positions match TRBD1. CDR1 and CDR2 (germline): SGHTA, FQGTGA. The CDR3 runs 14 residues. J gave up 3 bases and V 5 bases, and 5 bases lay outside the gene matches. CDR3 sequence: CASSHDRGSYEQYF. The CDR3 nucleotides are TGTGCCAGCAGCCATGACAGGGGGAGCTACGAGCAGTACTTC.